This TCR beta chain was captured by sequencing in a study of T cell responses to AZD1222 COVID-19 vaccine. Findings and caveats of the study: Spike-specific TCR breadth and depth went up after people got two AZD1222 doses. The study reported that nearly half of spike-specific TCRs target unmutated variant regions. The number of AZD1222 recipients seropositive at baseline was only 6 or 7.

Second-dose recipients at about 4 or about 12 weeks were treated as one pooled group. On this clone itself: Its antigen is currently unknown.

TCRdb keeps only in-frame clones here, not all; method: immunoSEQ multiplex PCR. Among about 270,000 clones listed, 94% were seen once. The CDR3 is 14 amino acids. Germline values: CDR1 LNHDA, CDR2 SQIVND (reference sequence). V gave up 1 base and J gave up 6 bases, with 10 bases separating them. V usage is TRBV19 and J usage is TRBJ1-5, with D possibly TRBD1 on 5 matching bases. The sequenced sample was peripheral blood, obtained 28 days after the second AZD1222 dose. The TCR sequence derives from an adult who received the AZD1222 COVID-19 vaccine. CDR3 in amino acids: CASSIVGTPQPQHF. Here the CDR3 DNA reads TGTGCCAGTAGTATAGTGGGGACTCCTCAGCCCCAGCATTTT.